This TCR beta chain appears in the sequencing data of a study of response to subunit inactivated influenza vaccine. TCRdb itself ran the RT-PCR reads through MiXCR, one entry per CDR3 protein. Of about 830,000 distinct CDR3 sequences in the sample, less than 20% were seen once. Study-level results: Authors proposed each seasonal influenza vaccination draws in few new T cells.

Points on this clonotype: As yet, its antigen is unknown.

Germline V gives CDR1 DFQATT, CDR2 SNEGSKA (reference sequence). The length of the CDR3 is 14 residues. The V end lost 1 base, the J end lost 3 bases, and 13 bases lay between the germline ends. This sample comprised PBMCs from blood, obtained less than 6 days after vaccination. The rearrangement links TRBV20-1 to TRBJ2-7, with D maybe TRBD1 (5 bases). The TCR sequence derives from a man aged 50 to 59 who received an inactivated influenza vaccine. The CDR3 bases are TGCAGTGCTAGAGTTCCCGGACAAGACTACGAGCAGTACTTC. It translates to CSARVPGQDYEQYF.